These T cell receptor beta chains were read from a single sample in a study of T cells after yellow fever vaccination. TCRdb independently ran MiXCR on the 5' RACE reads; one entry per CDR3 protein. This table has under 700,000 distinct CDR3 sequences, roughly a sixth appearing once. The input for sequencing was PBMCs, taken around 5 days after the first yellow fever vaccination. Receptor source: a man younger than 35 who received the YFV17D yellow fever vaccine. Each CDR3 is given without its conserved first and last residue. Fields, in order: V gene, CDR3 protein.

TRBV11-2 ASSQQGLGNQPQH
TRBV19 ASSMDRLIGRGTEKLF
TRBV4-1 ASSHGDRGSTDTQY
TRBV12-3/TRBV12-4 ASSGPGGYT
TRBV7-9 ASSLVDHNEKLF
TRBV15 ATSGRGVWETQY
TRBV4-2 ASSQGRWGQGFSNQPQH
TRBV20-1 CARVTGSSYNSPLH
TRBV20-1 SAPAGGLAEETQY
TRBV7-3 ASSLTGLAGGPHRETQY
TRBV6-2/TRBV6-3 ASRRTSVGDTQY
TRBV6-2/TRBV6-3 ASKRFSGQGETQY
TRBV11-2 ASSLALLSTEAF
TRBV6-6 ASSPAGETQY
TRBV24-1 ATSDATGTKETQY
TRBV11-2 ASSLNPAGASGTGELF
TRBV11-1 ASSFLSQGARIGQETQY
TRBV11-2 ASRSNPGQRYEQY
TRBV4-3 ASSHLAGGSYNEQF
TRBV5-1 ASSSGAPPGYSPLH
TRBV6-5 ASSFDRPPGTDTQY
TRBV3-1 ASSPGDFYNEQF
TRBV5-1 ASSGADRRDTQY
TRBV6-2/TRBV6-3 ASSTLAGGHSYNEQF
TRBV7-9 ASTRVGGRNTEAF
TRBV7-9 ASSLSRGAGNEQF
TRBV27 ASLGTSGQREQF
TRBV10-3 AISDSGFLSTDTQY
TRBV7-2 ASSLEGPPYTEAF
TRBV28 ASRTGGYDTQY
TRBV20-1 SARQASDYEQY
TRBV7-9 ASRPTDREGYGYT
TRBV6-5 ASSFVRDRGGNTIY
TRBV18 ASSPGAGGFDYNEQF
TRBV7-2 ASSLAGLASKGTDTQY
TRBV20-1 SATPRLAETQY
TRBV5-1 ASSHPGSNNEQF
TRBV29-1 SVDFPTGDNTDTQY
TRBV4-1 ASSPQGNTYNEQF
TRBV28 ASTPQGGFGTDTQY
TRBV7-9 ASSRVPGGVPDTQY
TRBV6-2/TRBV6-3 ATVPTGANTEAF
TRBV4-2 ASSRDSETYEQY